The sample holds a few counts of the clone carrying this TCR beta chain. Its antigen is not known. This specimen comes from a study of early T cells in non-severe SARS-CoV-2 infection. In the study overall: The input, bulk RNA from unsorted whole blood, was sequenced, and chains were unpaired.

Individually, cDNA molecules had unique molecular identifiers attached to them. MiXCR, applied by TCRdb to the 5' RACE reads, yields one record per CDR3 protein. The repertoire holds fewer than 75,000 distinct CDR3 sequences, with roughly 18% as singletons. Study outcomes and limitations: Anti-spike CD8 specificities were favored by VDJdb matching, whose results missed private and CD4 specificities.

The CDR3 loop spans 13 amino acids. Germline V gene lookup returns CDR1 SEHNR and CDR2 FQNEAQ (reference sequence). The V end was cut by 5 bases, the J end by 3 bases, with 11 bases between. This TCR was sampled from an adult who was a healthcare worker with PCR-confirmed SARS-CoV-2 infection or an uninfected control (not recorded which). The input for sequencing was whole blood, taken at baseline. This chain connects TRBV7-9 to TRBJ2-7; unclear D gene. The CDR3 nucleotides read TGTGCCAGCAGCCTCACGTCTGGCTACGAGCAGTACTTC. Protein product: CASSLTSGYEQYF.